This T cell receptor beta chain was recovered during a study of blood T cell repertoires in COVID-19. CDR1 is GTSNPN, CDR2 SVGIG, per germline (reference sequence). This CDR3 is built from 14 residues. V lost 0 bases and J 4 bases, leaving 10 bases between the germline ends. Assay used: immunoSEQ multiplex PCR; TCRdb lists only in-frame clones, some missing. The table shows 200,000 to 300,000 clones, with about 87% occurring only once. The TCR sequence derives from a woman between 55 and 75 years old with COVID-19, enrolled during active disease. The sample consisted of peripheral blood. The chain is built from TRBV30 and TRBJ1-5; D call uncertain. CDR3 DNA: TGTGCCTGGAGTGTCCCGGGTCGAAATCAGCCCCAGCATTTT. Translation: CAWSVPGRNQPQHF.